This TCR beta chain was found in a study of cytomegalovirus exposure and HLA in healthy donors. Concerning this clone: Its antigen is not identified.

Study-wide points: Certain sequence variants were highly shared and formed a cluster, and this cluster was likely a sequencing artifact.

PCR involved 60 Vbeta and 13 Jbeta primers. Here immunoSEQ multiplex PCR was the method, and the copy in TCRdb shows in-frame clones only, minus some. Reported are approximately 50,000 clones; the ten largest clones contain around 2.2%. V was pared by 5 bases and J by 2 bases, with 6 bases of the junction left unmatched. Germline assignment: CDR1 LNHDA and CDR2 SQIVND (reference sequence). This CDR3 has 17 amino acids. The TCR sequence derives from a woman between 40 and 55 years old in good health and CMV-seronegative. The rearrangement joins TRBV19 to TRBJ1-4; 12 bases are shared with TRBD1. The sample comprised PBMCs. CDR3 protein: CASSLTGTGGTNEKLFF. The CDR3 nucleotides are TGTGCCAGTAGTCTCACCGGGACAGGGGGCACTAATGAAAAACTGTTTTTT.